This TCR beta chain was recorded in a study of T cell clones after liver transplantation. Study details: A pre-transplant mixed lymphocyte reaction with TCRbeta sequencing defined graft-donor-reactive clones followed in post-transplant blood. Standard immunosuppression, with no induction, continued until 12-24 months after transplant.

Remarks on this clone: Its antigen is undetermined.

The CDR3 loop spans 12 amino acids. The germline CDR1 and CDR2 sequences are WSHSY and SAAADI. V lost 8 bases to trimming and J lost 5 bases, with 13 bases between them. Study findings and constraints: These preliminary findings come from unstandardized post-transplant sampling times. The donor-reactive repertoire was only partly measurable in a couple of subjects, lacking donor cells.

Here immunoSEQ multiplex PCR was the method, and the copy in TCRdb shows in-frame clones only, minus some. The sample holds 70,000 to 80,000 clones; 90% are singletons and the top ten take roughly 3%. The sequences come from CD4+ T cells from blood, collected before liver transplant. This receptor was obtained from a human donor who received a liver transplant. This sequence joins TRBV10-2 and TRBJ2-7, with D perhaps matching TRBD1 (7 bases). Here the CDR3 DNA reads TGCGCCAGCCAGGGGGGAAGTAACGAGCAGTACTTC. This sequence encodes CASQGGSNEQYF.